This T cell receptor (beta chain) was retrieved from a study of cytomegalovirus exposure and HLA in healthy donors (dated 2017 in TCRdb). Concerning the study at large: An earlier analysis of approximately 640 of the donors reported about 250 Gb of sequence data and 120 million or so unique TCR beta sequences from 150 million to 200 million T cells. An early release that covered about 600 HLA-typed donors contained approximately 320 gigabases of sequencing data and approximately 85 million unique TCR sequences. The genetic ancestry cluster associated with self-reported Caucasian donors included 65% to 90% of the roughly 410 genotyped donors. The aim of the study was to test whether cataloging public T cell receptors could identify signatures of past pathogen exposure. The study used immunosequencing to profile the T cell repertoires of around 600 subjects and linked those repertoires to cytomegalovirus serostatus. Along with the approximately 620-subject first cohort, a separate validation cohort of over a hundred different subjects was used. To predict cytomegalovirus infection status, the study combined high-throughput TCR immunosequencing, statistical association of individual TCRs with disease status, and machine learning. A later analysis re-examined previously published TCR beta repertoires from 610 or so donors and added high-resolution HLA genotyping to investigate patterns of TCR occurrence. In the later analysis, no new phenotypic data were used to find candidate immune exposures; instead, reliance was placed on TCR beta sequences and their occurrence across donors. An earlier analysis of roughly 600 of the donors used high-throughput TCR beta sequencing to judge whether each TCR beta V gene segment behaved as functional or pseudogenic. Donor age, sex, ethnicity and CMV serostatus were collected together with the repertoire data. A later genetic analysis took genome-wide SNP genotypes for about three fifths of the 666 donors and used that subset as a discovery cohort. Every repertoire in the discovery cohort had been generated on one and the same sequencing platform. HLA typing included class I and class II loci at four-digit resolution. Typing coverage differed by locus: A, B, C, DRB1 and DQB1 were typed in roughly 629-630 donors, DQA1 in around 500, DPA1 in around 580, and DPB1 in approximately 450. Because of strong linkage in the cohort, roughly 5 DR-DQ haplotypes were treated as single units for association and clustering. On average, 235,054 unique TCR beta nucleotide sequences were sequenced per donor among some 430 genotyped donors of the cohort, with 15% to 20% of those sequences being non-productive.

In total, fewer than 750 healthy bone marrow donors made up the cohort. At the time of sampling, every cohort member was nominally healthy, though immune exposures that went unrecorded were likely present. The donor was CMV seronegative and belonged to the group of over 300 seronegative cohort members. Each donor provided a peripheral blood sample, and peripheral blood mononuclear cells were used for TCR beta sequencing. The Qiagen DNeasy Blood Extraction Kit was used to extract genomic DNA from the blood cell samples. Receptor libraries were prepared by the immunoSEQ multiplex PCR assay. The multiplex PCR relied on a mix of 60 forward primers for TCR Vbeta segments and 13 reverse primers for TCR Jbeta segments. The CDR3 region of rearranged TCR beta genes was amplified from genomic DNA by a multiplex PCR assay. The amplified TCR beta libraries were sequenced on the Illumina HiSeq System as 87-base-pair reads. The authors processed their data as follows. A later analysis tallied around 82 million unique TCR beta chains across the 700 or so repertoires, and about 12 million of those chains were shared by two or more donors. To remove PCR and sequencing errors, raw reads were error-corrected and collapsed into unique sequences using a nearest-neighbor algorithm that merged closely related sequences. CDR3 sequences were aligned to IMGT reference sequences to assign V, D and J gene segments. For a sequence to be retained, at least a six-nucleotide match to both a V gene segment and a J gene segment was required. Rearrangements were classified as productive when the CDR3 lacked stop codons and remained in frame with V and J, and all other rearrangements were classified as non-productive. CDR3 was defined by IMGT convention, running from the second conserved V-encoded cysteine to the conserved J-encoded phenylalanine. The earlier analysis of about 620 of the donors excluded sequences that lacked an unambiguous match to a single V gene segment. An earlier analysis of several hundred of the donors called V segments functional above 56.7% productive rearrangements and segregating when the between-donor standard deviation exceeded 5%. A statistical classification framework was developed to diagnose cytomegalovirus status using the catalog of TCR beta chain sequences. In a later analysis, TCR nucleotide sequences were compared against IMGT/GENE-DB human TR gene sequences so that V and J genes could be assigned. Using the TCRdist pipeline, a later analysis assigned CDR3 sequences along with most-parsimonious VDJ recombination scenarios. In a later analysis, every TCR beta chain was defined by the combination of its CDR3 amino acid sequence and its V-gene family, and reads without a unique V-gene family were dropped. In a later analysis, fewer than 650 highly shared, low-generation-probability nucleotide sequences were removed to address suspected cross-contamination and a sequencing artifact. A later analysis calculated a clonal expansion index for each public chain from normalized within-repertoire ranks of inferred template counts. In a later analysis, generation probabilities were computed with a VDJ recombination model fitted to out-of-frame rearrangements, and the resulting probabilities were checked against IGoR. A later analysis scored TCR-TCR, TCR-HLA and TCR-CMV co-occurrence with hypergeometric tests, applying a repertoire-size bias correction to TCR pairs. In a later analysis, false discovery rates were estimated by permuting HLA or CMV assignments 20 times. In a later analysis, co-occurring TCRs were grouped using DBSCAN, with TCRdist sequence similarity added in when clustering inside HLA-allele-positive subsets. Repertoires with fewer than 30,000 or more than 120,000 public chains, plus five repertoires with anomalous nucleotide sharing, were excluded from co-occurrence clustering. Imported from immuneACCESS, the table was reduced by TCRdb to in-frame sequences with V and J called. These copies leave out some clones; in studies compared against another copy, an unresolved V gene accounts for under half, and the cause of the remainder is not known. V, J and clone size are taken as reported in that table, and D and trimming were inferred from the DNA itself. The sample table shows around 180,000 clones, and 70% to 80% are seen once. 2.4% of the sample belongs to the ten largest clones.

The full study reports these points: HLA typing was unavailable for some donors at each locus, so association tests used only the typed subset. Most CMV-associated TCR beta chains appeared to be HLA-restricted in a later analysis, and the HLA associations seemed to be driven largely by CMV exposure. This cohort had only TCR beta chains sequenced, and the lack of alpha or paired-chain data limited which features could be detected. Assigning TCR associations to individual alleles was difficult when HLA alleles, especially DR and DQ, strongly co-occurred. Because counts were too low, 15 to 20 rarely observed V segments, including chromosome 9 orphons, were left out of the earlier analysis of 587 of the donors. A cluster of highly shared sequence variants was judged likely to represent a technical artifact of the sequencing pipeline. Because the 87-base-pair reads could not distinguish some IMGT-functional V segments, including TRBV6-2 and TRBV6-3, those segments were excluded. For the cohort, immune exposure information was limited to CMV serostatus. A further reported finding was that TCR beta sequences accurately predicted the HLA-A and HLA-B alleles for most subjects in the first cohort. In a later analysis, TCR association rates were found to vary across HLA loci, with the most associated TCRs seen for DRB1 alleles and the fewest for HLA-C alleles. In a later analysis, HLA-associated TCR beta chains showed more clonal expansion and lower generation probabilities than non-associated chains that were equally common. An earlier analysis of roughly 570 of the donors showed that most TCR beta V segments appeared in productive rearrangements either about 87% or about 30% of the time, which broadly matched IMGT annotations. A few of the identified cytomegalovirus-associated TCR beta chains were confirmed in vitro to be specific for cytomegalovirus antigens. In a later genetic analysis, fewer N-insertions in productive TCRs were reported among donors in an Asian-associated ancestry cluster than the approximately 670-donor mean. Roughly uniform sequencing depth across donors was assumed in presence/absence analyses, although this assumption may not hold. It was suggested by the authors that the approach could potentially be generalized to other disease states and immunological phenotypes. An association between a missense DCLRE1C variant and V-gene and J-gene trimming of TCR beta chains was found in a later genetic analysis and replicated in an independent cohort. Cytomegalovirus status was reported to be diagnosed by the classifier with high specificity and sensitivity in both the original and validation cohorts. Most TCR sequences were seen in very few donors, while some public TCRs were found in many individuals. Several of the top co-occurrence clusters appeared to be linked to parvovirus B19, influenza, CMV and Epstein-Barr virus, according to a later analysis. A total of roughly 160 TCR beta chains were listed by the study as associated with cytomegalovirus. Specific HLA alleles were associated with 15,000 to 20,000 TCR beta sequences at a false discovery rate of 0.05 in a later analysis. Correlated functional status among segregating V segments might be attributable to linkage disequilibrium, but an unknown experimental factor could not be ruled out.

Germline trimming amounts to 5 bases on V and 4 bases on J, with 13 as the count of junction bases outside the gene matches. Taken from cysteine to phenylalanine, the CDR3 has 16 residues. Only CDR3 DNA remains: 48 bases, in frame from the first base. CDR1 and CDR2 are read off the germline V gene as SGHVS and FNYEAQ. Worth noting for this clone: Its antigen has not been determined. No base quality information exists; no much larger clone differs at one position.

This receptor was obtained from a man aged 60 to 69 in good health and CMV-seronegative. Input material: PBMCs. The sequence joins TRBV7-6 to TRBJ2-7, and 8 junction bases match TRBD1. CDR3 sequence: CASSPPGQEELYEQYF. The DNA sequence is TGTGCCAGCAGCCCCCCGGGACAGGAGGAATTATACGAGCAGTACTTC.